A single sample is the source of the 19 T cell receptor beta chains below, sequenced in a study of early stage breast cancer tumors. The method was immunoSEQ multiplex PCR; TCRdb's version includes in-frame clones alone and lacks a portion of them. The table includes 20,000 to 30,000 clones, over 60% detected once. Material for sequencing was breast tumor tissue. These receptor sequences come from a person between 55 and 69 years old with breast cancer.

This clone showed up many times. J is TRBJ2-7 and V is TRBV10-3; TRBD1 agrees at 7 bases. The CDR3 totals 15 residues. Unmatched junction bases numbered 11, after V lost 6 bases and J lost 3 bases. Germline V gives CDR1 ENHRY, CDR2 SYGVKD. The CDR3 DNA sequence: TGTGCCATCAGAGAACTTCCGGGACAGTACTACGAGCAGTACTTC. Translated: CAIRELPGQYYEQYF.

V and J are TRBV28 and TRBJ2-7; no reliable D call. Trimming shortened V by 5 bases and J by 5 bases, and 16 bases separated the two germline ends. Germline values: CDR1 MDHEN, CDR2 SYDVKM. The CDR3 covers 14 residues. CDR3 region: CASSVSGYRDEQYF. CDR3 nucleotides: TGTGCCAGCAGTGTCTCCGGGTACCGGGACGAGCAGTACTTC.

The chain uses TRBV2 and TRBJ1-3, with D possibly being TRBD1 (5 bases). V was cut by 6 bases and J by 4 bases, with 13 bases left in between. The CDR3 length is 14 residues. Germline CDR1 is SNHLY and CDR2 is FYNNEI. The CDR3 spells CASRAGSPGNTIYF. In DNA form, the CDR3 reads TGTGCCAGCAGGGCAGGGTCACCCGGAAACACCATATATTTT.

The genes are TRBV5-4 and TRBJ1-2; D remains ambiguous. CDR3 length equals 16 residues. Per germline, CDR1 SGHNT and CDR2 YYREEE (reference sequence). Trimming took off 4 bases at V and 1 base at J, with 17 bases between the two ends. For the CDR3, the DNA is TGTGCCAGCAGCCCCTCGGGAGGGATGCGTAACTATGGCTACACCTTC. Protein: CASSPSGGMRNYGYTF.

The chain combines TRBV30 with TRBJ1-3; perhaps TRBD1 as D (6 bases). V was cut by 0 bases and J by 5 bases, with 14 bases left in between. The CDR3 totals 15 residues. Germline lookup yields CDR1 GTSNPN and CDR2 SVGIG (reference sequence). The CDR3: CAWSVWGTRRNTIYF. The DNA for the CDR3 is TGTGCCTGGAGTGTCTGGGGGACAAGGAGAAACACCATATATTTT.

This CDR3 reads CASSFRGTDTQYF. In nucleotides, the CDR3 is TGTGCCAGCAGTTTTCGTGGCACAGATACGCAGTATTTT. The chain uses TRBV6-6 and TRBJ2-3; D call uncertain. From germline, CDR1 is MNHNY and CDR2 SVGAGI (reference sequence). The CDR3 totals 13 residues. Trimming shortened V by 4 bases and J by 1 base, and 6 bases separated the two germline ends.

For this clone: This may arise from a read error, as a much more abundant clone is one base away. Likely a read error: the CDR3 ends without its conserved phenylalanine or tryptophan. V and J are TRBV30 and TRBJ1-2; 8 bases are shared with TRBD1. Germline values: CDR1 GTSNPN, CDR2 SVGIG (reference sequence). The junction had 12 bases not matched to a gene; V was cut back by 1 base and J by 5 bases. The CDR3 length is 16 residues. CDR3: CAWSESLTQGEYGYTL. DNA for the CDR3: TGTGCCTGGAGTGAAAGCCTCACACAGGGGGAGTATGGCTACACCCTC.

This chain connects TRBV10-2 to TRBJ1-2; 10 bases are a match to TRBD1. After removal of 2 bases from V and 7 bases from J, the junction contained 7 bases not matched to a gene. Per germline, CDR1 WSHSY and CDR2 SAAADI. The length of the CDR3 is 15 residues. The CDR3 loop reads CASSERGDRGAGYTF. CDR3 DNA sequence: TGCGCCAGCAGTGAGCGAGGGGACAGGGGAGCTGGCTACACCTTC.

This clone occurred many times. The V call is TRBV28, the J call TRBJ2-7; TRBD2 matches at 10 bases. The germline gives CDR1 MDHEN, CDR2 SYDVKM. The junction had 15 bases not matched to a gene; V was cut back by 2 bases and J by 2 bases. CDR3 length: 19 residues. CDR3 amino acids: CASSLTPGRTSGVTYEQYF. The CDR3 nucleotides are TGTGCCAGCAGTTTAACCCCCGGGCGGACTAGCGGAGTTACCTACGAGCAGTACTTC.

The chain couples TRBV7-9 to TRBJ2-1, with D possibly matching TRBD2 (7 bases). This CDR3 comprises 13 residues. V lost 3 bases, J lost 8 bases, and 11 bases lay in between. Germline CDR1 and CDR2: SEHNR and FQNEAQ (reference sequence). Here the CDR3 reads CASSFSGGHEQFF. As DNA, the CDR3 is TGTGCCAGCAGCTTCTCGGGGGGCCATGAGCAGTTCTTC.

This clone was recorded a few times. This chain joins TRBV28 and TRBJ1-4; D remains ambiguous. The CDR3 length is 15 residues. The V end was cut by 7 bases, the J end by 4 bases, with 16 bases between. Germline CDR1 reads MDHEN; CDR2 reads SYDVKM. CDR3 bases: TGTGCCAGCACCCTGGCGGGGTACAATAATGAAAAACTGTTTTTT. This translates into CASTLAGYNNEKLFF.

The chain recombines TRBV7-8 with TRBJ2-7; D ambiguous. V was cut by 1 base and J by 2 bases, with 3 bases left in between. The germline V gene encodes CDR1 SGHVS and CDR2 FQNEAQ. This CDR3 is built from 12 residues. Written as DNA, the CDR3 is TGTGCCAGCAGCTTAGGAGCCTACGAGCAGTACTTC. Translation: CASSLGAYEQYF.

The chain links TRBV4-1 to TRBJ2-3; maybe TRBD1 (6 bases). Germline CDR1 is MGHRA and CDR2 is YSYEKL. The CDR3 is 17 amino acids. Trimming pared 0 bases from V and 8 bases from J, leaving 21 bases between. The DNA of the CDR3 is TGCGCCAGCAGCCAAGATATAGGTACAGGGAGAGAGGGTACGCAGTATTTT. This gives the protein CASSQDIGTGREGTQYF.

The chain employs TRBV29-1 and TRBJ1-1, with D perhaps matching TRBD1 (6 bases). Between the trimmed V and J ends, which lost 3 bases and 1 base, there was a span of 15 bases. CDR1 is SQVTM, CDR2 ANQGSEA, per germline. This CDR3 contains 15 residues. The CDR3 region has the DNA TGCAGCGTTGAGGACGCAGGGGCTGGGAACACTGAAGCTTTCTTT. Protein product: CSVEDAGAGNTEAFF.

This sequence joins TRBV5-8 and TRBJ2-1, with D perhaps TRBD2 (6 bases). CDR1 and CDR2 from the germline V gene are SGHTS and YDEGEE. The V and J ends lost 0 bases and 7 bases respectively, with 11 bases between them. This CDR3 is 14 amino acids long. This chain's CDR3 is CASSLGLGKNEQFF. The CDR3 DNA reads as TGTGCCAGCAGCTTGGGACTAGGAAAAAATGAGCAGTTCTTC.

J is TRBJ1-2 and V is TRBV28, with 9 bases lining up with TRBD1. Germline V gene lookup returns CDR1 MDHEN and CDR2 SYDVKM. The CDR3 has 14 amino acids. V dropped 6 bases and J dropped 10; count of bases not matched to a gene: 12. CDR3: CASSSGTGYFYYTF. In DNA, the CDR3 is TGTGCCAGCAGCTCCGGGACAGGGTATTTCTACTACACCTTC.

Comments on this clone: The same CDR3 arises from other DNA sequences in this sample as well. The gene calls are TRBV19 and TRBJ2-2, with D possibly matching TRBD2 (5 bases). Trimming stripped 1 base from V and 2 bases from J, with 8 bases between. The length of the CDR3 is 15 residues. Germline V gene sequence: CDR1 LNHDA, CDR2 SQIVND (reference sequence). CDR3 loop: CASSIGAANTGELFF. The CDR3 DNA reads as TGTGCCAGTAGTATAGGAGCGGCTAACACCGGGGAGCTGTTTTTT. Based on the CDR3 plus reference TRBV19 and TRBJ2-2, the full variable domain is DGGITQSPKYLFRKEGQNVTLSCEQNLNHDAMYWYRQDPGQGLRLIYYSQIVNDFQKGDIAEGYSVSREKKESFPLTVTSAQKNPTAFYLCASSIGAANTGELFFGEGSRLTVL.

This chain links TRBV19 with TRBJ1-5; D is uncertain. Between the trimmed V and J ends, which lost 4 bases and 5 bases, there was a span of 21 bases. The CDR3 is made up of 17 amino acids. CDR1 is LNHDA, CDR2 SQIVND, per germline (reference sequence). The CDR3 nucleotides read TGTGCCAGTAGTAATCGTGTCTGGCAGATCGAGGATCAGCCCCAGCATTTT. Translated, it gives CASSNRVWQIEDQPQHF.

The chain joins TRBV6-5 to TRBJ2-2, with 10 positions matching TRBD2. CDR3 length equals 15 residues. Germline V CDR1 and CDR2: MNHEY, SVGAGI. Unmatched junction bases numbered 8, after V lost 6 bases and J lost 7 bases. The CDR3 region is CASRSLAGAGGELFF. CDR3 nucleotides: TGTGCCAGCAGGTCCCTAGCGGGAGCCGGCGGGGAGCTGTTTTTT.